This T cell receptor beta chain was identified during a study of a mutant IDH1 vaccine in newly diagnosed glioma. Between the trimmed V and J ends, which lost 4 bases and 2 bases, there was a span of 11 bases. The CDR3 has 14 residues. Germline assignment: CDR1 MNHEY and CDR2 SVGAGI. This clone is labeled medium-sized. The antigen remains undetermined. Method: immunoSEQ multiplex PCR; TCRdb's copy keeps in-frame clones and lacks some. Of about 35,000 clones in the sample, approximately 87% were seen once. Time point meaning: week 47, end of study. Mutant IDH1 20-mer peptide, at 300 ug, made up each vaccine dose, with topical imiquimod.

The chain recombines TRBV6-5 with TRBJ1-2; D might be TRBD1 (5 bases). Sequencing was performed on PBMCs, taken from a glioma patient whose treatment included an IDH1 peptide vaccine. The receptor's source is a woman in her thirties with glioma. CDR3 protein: CASSSGGANYGYTF. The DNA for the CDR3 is TGTGCCAGCAGTTCGGGAGGGGCCAACTATGGCTACACCTTC.